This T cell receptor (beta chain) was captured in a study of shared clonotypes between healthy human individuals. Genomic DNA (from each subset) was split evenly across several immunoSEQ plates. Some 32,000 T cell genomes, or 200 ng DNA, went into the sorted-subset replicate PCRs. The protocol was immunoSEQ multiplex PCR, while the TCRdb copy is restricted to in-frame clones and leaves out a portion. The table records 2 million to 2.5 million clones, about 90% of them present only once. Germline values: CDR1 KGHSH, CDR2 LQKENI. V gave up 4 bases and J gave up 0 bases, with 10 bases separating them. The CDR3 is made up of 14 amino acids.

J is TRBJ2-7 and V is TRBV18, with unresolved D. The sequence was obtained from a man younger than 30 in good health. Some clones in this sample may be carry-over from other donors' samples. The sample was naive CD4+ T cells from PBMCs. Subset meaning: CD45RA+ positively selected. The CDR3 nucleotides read TGTGCCAGCTCACACACAGAACACTCCTACGAGCAGTACTTC. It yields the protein CASSHTEHSYEQYF.